The TCR beta chain under discussion was sequenced for a study of blood T cell repertoires in COVID-19 (dated by TCRdb to the early 2020s). Background on the whole study: Samples covering the acute and convalescent phases of COVID-19 were provided by collaborators in the United States, Italy and Spain. The prospective study material was composed of cDNA or gDNA derived from T cells, B-cell-depleted T cells, or PBMCs. Deeply sampled blood TCRbeta repertoires from subjects exposed to, actively infected with, or recovered from COVID-19 were included in the dataset. A freely available public database, intended as a resource for researchers studying the immune response to SARS-CoV-2, is where the repertoires were released. The samples were drawn from the first 160 participants of the ongoing ImmuneRACE study and from 1,254 subjects provided by 6 global collaborators. A de-identified subject ID, COVID-19 status, age in years and sex were almost always included in the sample metadata. Where available, HLA class I and class II types were taken from metadata supplied by the sample provider and were not determined by assay-based typing. General conclusions and limits of the study: The quantity of clinical and demographic metadata differed by source and by participant and was supplied without curation.

Comment on this clone: This clone's antigen is unknown. Base qualities are missing; no much larger clone stands one base away.

In the prospective study, participants were roughly 18 to 95 years old, resided in about two dozen geographic areas of the United States, and were enrolled through a virtual design. To assign participants to cohorts, the prospective study relied on clinical history that participants themselves reported in a screening survey and a study questionnaire. Each participant in the prospective study had whole blood, serum and a nasopharyngeal or oropharyngeal swab collected by mobile phlebotomists. Participants in the prospective study had the option to provide additional blood draws and questionnaires over a roughly two-month period. Before DNA extraction, prospective study blood samples were shipped either frozen or at room temperature. The immunoSEQ Assay, a bias-controlled multiplex PCR, was used to amplify TCRbeta CDR3 regions from genomic DNA. Concerning the study's data processing: Nucleated cell counts per sample were estimated from amplification of reference gene primers within the assay. To quantify the absolute abundance of each unique TCRbeta CDR3 rearrangement, sequence reads were collapsed and filtered. For each sample, productive Simpson clonality was calculated as the square root of Simpson's diversity index over productive rearrangements. TCRdb obtained this table from immuneACCESS and retained in-frame rearrangements with V and J assigned. These tables miss some clones; where compared with another copy, unresolved V genes account for less than half of the shortfall, and the remainder is unexplained. V, J and clone size derive from that table, while D and trimming were established from the DNA sequence. The sample table records some 270,000 clones; 65% to 90% of these occur just once. The ten most abundant clones make up around 10% of the sample.

The CDR3 spans 13 residues, from the cysteine through the phenylalanine. Here the CDR3 DNA is all that survives: 39 bases in frame from base 1. The junction carries 10 bases between V and J, which are trimmed by 5 bases and 2 bases respectively. The germline V gene specifies SGHRS as CDR1 and YFSETQ as CDR2. The chain uses TRBV5-1 and TRBJ1-1; TRBD1 is a weak D gene call, 6 bases matching. This TCR was recovered from a woman aged 45-59 years with acute COVID-19. The sequencing sample was made of PBMCs or T cells enriched from blood (not recorded which). The CDR3 region has the sequence CASRGATNTEAFF. The DNA sequence is TGCGCCAGCAGGGGGGCTACTAACACTGAAGCTTTCTTT.